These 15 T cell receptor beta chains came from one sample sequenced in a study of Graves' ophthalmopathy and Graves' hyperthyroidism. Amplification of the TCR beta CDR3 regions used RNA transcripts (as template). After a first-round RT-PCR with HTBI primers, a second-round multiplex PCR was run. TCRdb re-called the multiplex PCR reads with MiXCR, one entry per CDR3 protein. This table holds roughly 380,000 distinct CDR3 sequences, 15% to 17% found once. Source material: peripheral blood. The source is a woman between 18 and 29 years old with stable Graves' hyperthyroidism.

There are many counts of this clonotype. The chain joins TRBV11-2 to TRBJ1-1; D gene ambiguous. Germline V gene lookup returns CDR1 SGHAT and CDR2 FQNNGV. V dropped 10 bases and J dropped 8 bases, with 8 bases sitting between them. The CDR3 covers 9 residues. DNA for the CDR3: TGTGCCACCCAGAGGGAAGCTTTCTTT. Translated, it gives CATQREAFF.

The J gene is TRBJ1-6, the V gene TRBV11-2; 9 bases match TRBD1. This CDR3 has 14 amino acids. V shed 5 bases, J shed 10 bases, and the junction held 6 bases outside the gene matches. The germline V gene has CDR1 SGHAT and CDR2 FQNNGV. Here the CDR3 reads CASSRGQGSSPLHF. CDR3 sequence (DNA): TGTGCCAGCAGCCGAGGACAGGGGAGCTCACCCCTCCACTTT.

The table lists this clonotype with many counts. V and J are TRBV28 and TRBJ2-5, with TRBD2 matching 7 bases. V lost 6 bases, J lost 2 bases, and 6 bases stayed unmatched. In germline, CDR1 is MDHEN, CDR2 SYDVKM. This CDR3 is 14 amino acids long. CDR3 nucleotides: TGTGCCAGCAGACAGCGGGGACTTCAAGAGACCCAGTACTTC. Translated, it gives CASRQRGLQETQYF.

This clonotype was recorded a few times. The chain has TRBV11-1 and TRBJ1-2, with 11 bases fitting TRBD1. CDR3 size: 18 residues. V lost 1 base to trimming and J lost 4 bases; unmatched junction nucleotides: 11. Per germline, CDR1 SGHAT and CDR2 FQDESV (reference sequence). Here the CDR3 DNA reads TGTGCCAGCAGCTTAGGCTCGGACAGGGGGCCGTATTCCTATGGCTACACCTTC. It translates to CASSLGSDRGPYSYGYTF.

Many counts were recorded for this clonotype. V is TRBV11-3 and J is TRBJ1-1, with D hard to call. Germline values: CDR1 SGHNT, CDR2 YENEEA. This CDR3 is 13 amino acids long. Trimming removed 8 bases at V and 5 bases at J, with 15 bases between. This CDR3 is CASASLLGTEAFF. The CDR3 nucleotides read TGTGCCAGCGCTTCCCTACTCGGGACTGAAGCTTTCTTT. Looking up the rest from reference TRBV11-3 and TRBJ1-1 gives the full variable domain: EAGVVQSPRYKIIEKKQPVAFWCNPISGHNTLYWYLQNLGQGPELLIRYENEEAVDDSQLPKDRFSAERLKGVDSTLKIQPAELGDSAVYLCASASLLGTEAFFGQGTRLTVV.

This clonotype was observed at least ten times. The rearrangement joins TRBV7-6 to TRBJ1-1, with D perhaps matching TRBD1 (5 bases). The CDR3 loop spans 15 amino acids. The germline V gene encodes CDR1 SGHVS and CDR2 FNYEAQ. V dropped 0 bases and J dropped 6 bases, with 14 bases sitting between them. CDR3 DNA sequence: TGTGCCAGCAGCTTAGCGCACGGACTAGGGGCTGAAGCTTTCTTT. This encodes CASSLAHGLGAEAFF.

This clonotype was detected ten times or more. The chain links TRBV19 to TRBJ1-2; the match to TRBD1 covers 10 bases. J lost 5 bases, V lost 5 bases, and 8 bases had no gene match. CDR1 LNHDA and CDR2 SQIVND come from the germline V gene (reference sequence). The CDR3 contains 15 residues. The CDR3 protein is CASSFGTGAYYGYTF. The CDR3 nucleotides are TGTGCCAGTAGTTTCGGGACAGGGGCCTATTATGGCTACACCTTC.

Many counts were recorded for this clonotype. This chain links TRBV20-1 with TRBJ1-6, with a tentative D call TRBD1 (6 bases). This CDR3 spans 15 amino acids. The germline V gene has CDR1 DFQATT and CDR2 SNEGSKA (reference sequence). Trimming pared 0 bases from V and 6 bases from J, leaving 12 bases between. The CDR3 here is CSARDNQGRNSPLHF. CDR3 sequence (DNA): TGCAGTGCTAGAGATAACCAGGGGCGTAATTCACCCCTCCACTTT.

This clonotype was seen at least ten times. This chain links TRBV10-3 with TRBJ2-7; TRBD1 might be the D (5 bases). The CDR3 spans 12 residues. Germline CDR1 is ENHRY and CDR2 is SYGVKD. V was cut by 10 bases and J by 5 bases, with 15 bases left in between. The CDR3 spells CATGQVSDEQYF. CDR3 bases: TGTGCCACCGGACAAGTCAGCGACGAGCAGTACTTC.

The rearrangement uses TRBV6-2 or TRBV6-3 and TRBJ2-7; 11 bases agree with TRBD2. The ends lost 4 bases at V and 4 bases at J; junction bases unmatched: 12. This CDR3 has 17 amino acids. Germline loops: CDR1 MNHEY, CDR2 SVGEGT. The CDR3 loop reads CASSSKWGTSGGYEQYF. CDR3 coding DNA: TGTGCCAGCAGTTCAAAATGGGGAACTAGCGGGGGTTACGAGCAGTACTTC.

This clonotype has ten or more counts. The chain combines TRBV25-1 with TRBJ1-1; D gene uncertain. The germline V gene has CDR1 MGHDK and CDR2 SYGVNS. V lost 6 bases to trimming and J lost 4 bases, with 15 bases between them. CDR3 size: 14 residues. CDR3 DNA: TGTGCCAGCAGCCCATCACCCCGGGGCACTGAAGCTTTCTTT. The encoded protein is CASSPSPRGTEAFF.

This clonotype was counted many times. In nucleotides, the CDR3 is TGTGCCAGTAGTATAGGGGTAGAGTATAGCAATCAGCCCCAGCATTTT. Protein: CASSIGVEYSNQPQHF. The chain uses TRBV19 and TRBJ1-5; no clear D. This CDR3 is 16 amino acids long. Germline V gives CDR1 LNHDA, CDR2 SQIVND (reference sequence). Trimming stripped 1 base from V and 0 bases from J, with 10 bases between. Full variable domain (remainder filled in from reference TRBV19 and TRBJ1-5): DGGITQSPKYLFRKEGQNVTLSCEQNLNHDAMYWYRQDPGQGLRLIYYSQIVNDFQKGDIAEGYSVSREKKESFPLTVTSAQKNPTAFYLCASSIGVEYSNQPQHFGDGTRLSIL.

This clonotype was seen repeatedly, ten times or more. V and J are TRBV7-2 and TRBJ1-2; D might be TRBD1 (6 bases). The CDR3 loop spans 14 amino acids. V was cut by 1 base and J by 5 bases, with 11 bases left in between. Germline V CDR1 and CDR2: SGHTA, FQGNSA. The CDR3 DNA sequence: TGTGCCAGCAGCTTAGAACGGGGGGCATATGGCTACACCTTC. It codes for CASSLERGAYGYTF.

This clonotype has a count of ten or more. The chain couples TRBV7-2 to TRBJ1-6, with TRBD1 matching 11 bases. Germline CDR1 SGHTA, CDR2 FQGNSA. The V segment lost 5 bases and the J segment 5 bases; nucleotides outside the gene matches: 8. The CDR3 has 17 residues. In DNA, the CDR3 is TGTGCCAGCAGCACTAGGACAGGGGGCCTTCATAATTCACCCCTCCACTTT. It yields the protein CASSTRTGGLHNSPLHF.

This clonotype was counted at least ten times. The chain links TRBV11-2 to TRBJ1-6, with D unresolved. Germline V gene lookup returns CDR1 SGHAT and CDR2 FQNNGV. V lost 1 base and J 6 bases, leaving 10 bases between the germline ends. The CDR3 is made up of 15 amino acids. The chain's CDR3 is CASSLADAINSPLHF. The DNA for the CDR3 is TGTGCCAGCAGCTTAGCGGACGCGATTAATTCACCCCTCCACTTT.